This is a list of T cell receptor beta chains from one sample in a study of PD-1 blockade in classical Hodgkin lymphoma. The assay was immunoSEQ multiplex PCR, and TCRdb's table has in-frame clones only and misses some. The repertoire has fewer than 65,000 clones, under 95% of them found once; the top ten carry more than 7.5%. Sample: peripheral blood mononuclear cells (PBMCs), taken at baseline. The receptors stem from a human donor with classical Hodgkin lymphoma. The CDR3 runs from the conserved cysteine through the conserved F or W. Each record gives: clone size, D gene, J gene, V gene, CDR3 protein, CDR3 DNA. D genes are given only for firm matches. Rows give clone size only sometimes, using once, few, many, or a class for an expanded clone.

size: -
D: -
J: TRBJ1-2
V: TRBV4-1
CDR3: CASSQDPTPDGYTF
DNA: TGTGCCAGCAGCCAAGATCCGACGCCAGATGGCTACACCTTC

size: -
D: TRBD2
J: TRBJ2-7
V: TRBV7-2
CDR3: CASSLSPTSIYEQYF
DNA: TGTGCCAGCAGCTTATCCCCGACTAGCATCTACGAGCAGTACTTC

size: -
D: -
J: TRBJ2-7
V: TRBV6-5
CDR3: CASSSRADYEQYF
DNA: TGTGCCAGCAGTTCCCGGGCCGACTACGAGCAGTACTTC

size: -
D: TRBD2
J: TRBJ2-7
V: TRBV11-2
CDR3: CASSSLYRGRSYEQYF
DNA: TGTGCCAGCAGCTCCCTATATCGCGGGAGGTCGTACGAGCAGTACTTC

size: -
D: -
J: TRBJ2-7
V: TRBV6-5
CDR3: CASSTLGRSYEQYF
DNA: TGTGCCAGCAGTACCCTGGGTAGGTCCTACGAGCAGTACTTC

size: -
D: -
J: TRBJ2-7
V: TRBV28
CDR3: CASSLIPLAGEQYF
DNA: TGTGCCAGCAGTTTAATCCCCCTAGCCGGCGAGCAGTACTTC

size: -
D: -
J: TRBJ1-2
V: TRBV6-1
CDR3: CASRDTGIYGYTF
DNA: TGTGCCAGCAGAGACACAGGGATCTATGGCTACACCTTC

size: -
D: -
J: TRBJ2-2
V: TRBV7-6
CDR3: CASSLTGAGELFF
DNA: TGTGCCAGCAGCTTGACAGGCGCCGGGGAGCTGTTTTTT

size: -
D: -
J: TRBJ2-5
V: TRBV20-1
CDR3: CSALQETQYF
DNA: TGCAGTGCTCTACAAGAGACCCAGTACTTC

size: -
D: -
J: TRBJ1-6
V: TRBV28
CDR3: CASRWGNNSPLHF
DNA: TGTGCCAGCAGGTGGGGCAATAATTCACCCCTCCACTTT

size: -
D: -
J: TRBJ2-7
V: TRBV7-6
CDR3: CASSLNQIGGPSDEQYF
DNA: TGTGCCAGCAGCTTAAATCAGATCGGGGGCCCGAGTGACGAGCAGTACTTC

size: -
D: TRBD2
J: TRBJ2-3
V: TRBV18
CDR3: CASSPSRGVTDTQYF
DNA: TGTGCCAGCTCACCTTCGCGGGGGGTCACAGATACGCAGTATTTT

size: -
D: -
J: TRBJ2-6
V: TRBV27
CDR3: CASSFGGLRSGANVLTF
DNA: TGTGCCAGCAGTTTTGGGGGGTTGCGCTCTGGGGCCAACGTCCTGACTTTC

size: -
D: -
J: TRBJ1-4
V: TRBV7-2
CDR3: CASSLAGASEKLFF
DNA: TGTGCCAGCAGCTTAGCCGGGGCGAGTGAAAAACTGTTTTTT

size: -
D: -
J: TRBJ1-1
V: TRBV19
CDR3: CASSLGQSNTEAFF
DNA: TGTGCCAGTAGCCTGGGACAATCGAACACTGAAGCTTTCTTT

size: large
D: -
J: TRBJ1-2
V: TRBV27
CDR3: CASRDSGGYTF
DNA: TGTGCCAGCAGGGACAGTGGAGGCTACACCTTC

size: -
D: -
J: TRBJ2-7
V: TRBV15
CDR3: CATSPRGRGYEQYF
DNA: TGTGCCACCAGCCCCCGGGGGAGAGGGTACGAGCAGTACTTC

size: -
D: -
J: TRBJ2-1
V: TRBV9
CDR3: CASSGPRTSYNEQFF
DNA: TGTGCCAGCAGCGGTCCTAGGACCTCCTACAATGAGCAGTTCTTC

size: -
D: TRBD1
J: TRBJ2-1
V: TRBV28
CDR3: CASSFSLGTGAPGEQFF
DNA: TGTGCCAGCAGTTTTTCACTGGGGACAGGGGCCCCTGGTGAGCAGTTCTTC

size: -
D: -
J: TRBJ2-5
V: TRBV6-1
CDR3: CASSEGRYWETQYF
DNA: TGTGCCAGCAGTGAAGGCCGCTACTGGGAGACCCAGTACTTC

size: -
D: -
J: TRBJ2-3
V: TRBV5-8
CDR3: CASSLTYHPDTQYF
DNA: TGTGCCAGCAGCTTGACTTACCACCCAGATACGCAGTATTTT

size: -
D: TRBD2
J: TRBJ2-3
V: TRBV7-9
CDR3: CASSLTSVPTDTQYF
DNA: TGTGCCAGCAGCTTAACTAGCGTCCCGACAGATACGCAGTATTTT

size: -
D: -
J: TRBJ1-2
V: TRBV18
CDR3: CASSPPAGTYGYTF
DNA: TGTGCCAGCTCACCTCCCGCAGGGACCTATGGCTACACCTTC

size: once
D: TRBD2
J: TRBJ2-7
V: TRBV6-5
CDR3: CASSYNGGRGEQYF
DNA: TGTGCCAGCAGTTACAATGGCGGGAGAGGAGAGCAGTACTTC

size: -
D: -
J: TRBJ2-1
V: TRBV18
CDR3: CASSPPSRVNEQFF
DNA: TGTGCCAGCTCACCACCGTCTCGGGTCAATGAGCAGTTCTTC

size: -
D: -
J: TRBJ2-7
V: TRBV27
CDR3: CASSDRDTSYEQYF
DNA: TGTGCCAGCAGTGACCGGGACACCTCCTACGAGCAGTACTTC

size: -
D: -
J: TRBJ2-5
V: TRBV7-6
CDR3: CAAARLQETQYF
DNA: TGTGCCGCCGCCCGACTCCAAGAGACCCAGTACTTC

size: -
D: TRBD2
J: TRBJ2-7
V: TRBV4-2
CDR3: CASSQDATSGNYEQYF
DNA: TGTGCCAGCAGCCAAGATGCGACTAGCGGGAACTACGAGCAGTACTTC

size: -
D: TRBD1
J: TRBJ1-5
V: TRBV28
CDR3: CASSSNSRDRMANQPQHF
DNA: TGTGCCAGCAGTTCCAATTCCCGGGACAGGATGGCGAATCAGCCCCAGCATTTT

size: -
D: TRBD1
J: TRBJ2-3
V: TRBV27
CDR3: CASSSTGFGDTQYF
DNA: TGTGCCAGCAGTTCGACAGGGTTCGGAGATACGCAGTATTTT